This T cell receptor beta chain stems from a study of T-cell memory formation after mild COVID-19. General study results and limits: Contracting CD8+ clones were enriched in EMRA, CD4+ mainly in CM and EM.

Of note for this clonotype: Antigen unknown.

The CDR3 extends over 15 amino acids. Trimming removed 5 bases from V and 3 bases from J; junction bases left unmatched: 9. Germline CDR1 is MNHEY and CDR2 is SVGAGI. TCRdb re-analysed the 5' RACE reads in MiXCR, keeping a single row per CDR3 protein. The sample lists 250,000 to 300,000 distinct CDR3 sequences, about 17% occurring once. The chain joins TRBV6-5 to TRBJ2-7; 8 nucleotides match TRBD1. Sequencing used PBMCs or a T cell subset sorted from them (not recorded which). The sequence was collected from a man aged 18 to 35 who had mild COVID-19 (a few samples of this study predate the infection). Cell type and time point are not known. CDR3 sequence (DNA): TGTGCCAGCAGTCCAAGGACAGGGAGAAGCTACGAGCAGTACTTC. It is translated as CASSPRTGRSYEQYF.